This is a list of T cell receptor beta chains from one sample in a study of blood T cell repertoires in COVID-19. Some clones are missing from TCRdb's copy, which holds only in-frame ones; the method was immunoSEQ multiplex PCR. The sample yields fewer than 250,000 clones, 90% seen once. Sequencing was carried out using PBMCs or T cells enriched from blood (not recorded which). These receptors all come from a man younger than 45 who had been exposed to COVID-19. The CDR3 runs from the conserved cysteine through the conserved F or W. The D gene is left open where the match is weak. The size of a clone is reported for some rows only, either as once, few or many, or as a class for expanded clones.

d_call j_call v_call clone_size cdr3_nt cdr3_aa
- TRBJ2-1 TRBV19 - TGTGCCAGTAGTATAGACTTCAATGAGCAGTTCTTC CASSIDFNEQFF
TRBD1 TRBJ2-5 TRBV18 - TGTGCCAGCTCACCTCCGGGACAGGGGTCGGAAGAGACCCAGTACTTC CASSPPGQGSEETQYF
- TRBJ1-2 TRBV6-1 - TGTGCCAGCAGTGAACCGGGGTTCTATGGCTACACCTTC CASSEPGFYGYTF
- TRBJ1-4 TRBV2 few TGTGCCAGCAGTCCAACACGAAGACTGACTAATGAAAAACTGTTTTTT CASSPTRRLTNEKLFF
TRBD2 TRBJ2-1 TRBV6-5 - TGTGCCAGCAGGGGGACTAGCGGGGGTACCAATGAGCAGTTCTTC CASRGTSGGTNEQFF
TRBD1 TRBJ1-4 TRBV9 - TGTGCCAGCAAATCGGTCCCACCGGGACAGCTAGCAACTAATGAAAAACTGTTTTTT CASKSVPPGQLATNEKLFF
TRBD2 TRBJ2-1 TRBV19 once TGTGCCAGTAGAGTTAGCGGGGGGCCCGTTGAGCAGTTCTTC CASRVSGGPVEQFF
TRBD1 TRBJ2-5 TRBV6-4 - TGTGCCAGCAGAATCCGGGACAGGCAAGAGACCCAGTACTTC CASRIRDRQETQYF
- TRBJ1-4 TRBV5-1 few TGCGCCAGCAGCACTGGTCGGGCTAATGAAAAACTGTTTTTT CASSTGRANEKLFF
- TRBJ1-1 TRBV5-4 - TGTGCCAGCAGCCCGGGGTCCCCCCTCACTGAAGCTTTCTTT CASSPGSPLTEAFF
TRBD1 TRBJ1-2 TRBV27 - TGTGCCAGCGGACAGGGCAACTATGGCTACACCTTC CASGQGNYGYTF
- TRBJ2-5 TRBV5-4 - TGTGCCAGCAGCTTGAGGTTTAGGAGTAGGGGAGAGACCCAGTACTTC CASSLRFRSRGETQYF
- TRBJ1-1 TRBV4-1 few TGCGCCAGCAGTTCCGGACCTCAGGGGACTGAAGCTTTCTTT CASSSGPQGTEAFF
- TRBJ1-1 TRBV19 - TGTGCCAGTAGTATCCCCGGAGACAGGGAAGCTTTCTTT CASSIPGDREAFF
- TRBJ1-1 TRBV10-3 - TGTGCCATCAGTGACAGGATGAACACTGAAGCTTTCTTT CAISDRMNTEAFF
TRBD1 TRBJ2-2 TRBV7-2 - TGTGCCAGCAGCCCCCCCCCTACAGGGGCCGGGGAGCTGTTTTTT CASSPPPTGAGELFF
- TRBJ2-3 TRBV11-3 - TGTGCCAGCAGCTTAGGGGGCGTGGATACGCAGTATTTT CASSLGGVDTQYF
- TRBJ1-2 TRBV29-1 - TGCAGCGTTGACAGGGCGGCGGGCTACACCTTC CSVDRAAGYTF
- TRBJ1-4 TRBV2 - TGTGCCAGTCAAGGCGGTTCAACTAATGAAAAACTGTTTTTT CASQGGSTNEKLFF
- TRBJ2-2 TRBV7-6 - TGTGCCAGCAGCGCCGACAGTGGTGGCACCGGGGAGCTGTTTTTT CASSADSGGTGELFF
- TRBJ1-5 TRBV18 - TGTGCCAGCTCCCCCATTGACGGGCAGCCCCAGCATTTT CASSPIDGQPQHF
- TRBJ1-5 TRBV6-1 - TGTGCCAGCAGTGAAGGGCGGGGGGCTGGTCAGCCCCAGCATTTT CASSEGRGAGQPQHF
- TRBJ1-5 TRBV6-1 - TGTGCCAGCAGTGAACAGGTTAGCAATCAGCCCCAGCATTTT CASSEQVSNQPQHF
TRBD1 TRBJ2-1 TRBV13 - TGTGCCAGCAGCTTTGGGACAGGGGGCGCGGGGTACAATGAGCAGTTCTTC CASSFGTGGAGYNEQFF
- TRBJ2-6 TRBV7-2 - TGTGCCAGCAGCCTGAGCTACTCTGGGGCCAACGTCCTGACTTTC CASSLSYSGANVLTF
- TRBJ2-5 TRBV10-1 - TGCGCCAGCAGTGAGTCCTCTGCGGGCGGATGGGAGACCCAGTACTTC CASSESSAGGWETQYF
- TRBJ2-7 TRBV4-3 - TGCGCCAGCAGCCAAGAAAGGGAGTACGCTGGGTACGAGCAGTACTTC CASSQEREYAGYEQYF
- TRBJ2-5 TRBV4-1 - TGCGCCAGCAGCCAAGATCCTGGCGGGGCGAACCAAGAGACCCAGTACTTC CASSQDPGGANQETQYF
TRBD2 TRBJ2-1 TRBV29-1 - TGCAGCGTTGAAGAGGGCCGAGCGGGGGGGTCGGGGAATGAGCAGTTCTTC CSVEEGRAGGSGNEQFF
- TRBJ2-7 TRBV12-3/TRBV12-4 - TGTGCCAGCAGTTTTCCCCGTTACGAGCAGTACTTC CASSFPRYEQYF
TRBD1 TRBJ2-1 TRBV6-2/TRBV6-3 - TGTGCCAGCAACCCGGGACAGGAAGGAAATGAGCAGTTCTTC CASNPGQEGNEQFF
TRBD2 TRBJ2-1 TRBV7-3 - TGTGCCAGCAGCCCAGGGACTAGCGGTCCCTACAATGAGCAGTTCTTC CASSPGTSGPYNEQFF
- TRBJ2-1 TRBV12-5 - TGTGCTAGTGGTTACTCCCGGGCCCAGGGGCTAGAAAATGAGCAGTTCTTC CASGYSRAQGLENEQFF
- TRBJ2-7 TRBV7-2 - TGTGCCAGCAGCTTTAATACCGCGAGCTCCTACGAGCAGTACTTC CASSFNTASSYEQYF
TRBD1 TRBJ2-1 TRBV12-5 - TGTGCTAGTGGTGCTGGTCTAGGACAGGTAATATACAATGAGCAGTTCTTC CASGAGLGQVIYNEQFF
TRBD2 TRBJ2-5 TRBV11-2 - TGTGCCAGCAGTTCCTCTAGCGGGGGGCCCCGGACCCAGTACTTC CASSSSSGGPRTQYF
TRBD1 TRBJ2-4 TRBV6-5 - TGTGCCAGCAGTAAACCGGGACAGGGTACGAACATTCAGTACTTC CASSKPGQGTNIQYF
TRBD1 TRBJ2-1 TRBV5-6 - TGTGCCAGCAGCCCGGGACAGCCTAGCTCCTACAATGAGCAGTTCTTC CASSPGQPSSYNEQFF
TRBD2 TRBJ2-3 TRBV19 - TGTGCCAGTAGTATTGGGACTAGTACCACAGATACGCAGTATTTT CASSIGTSTTDTQYF
TRBD1 TRBJ2-7 TRBV5-5 - TGTGCCAGCAGCTTGGCTCCGGGACAGCCCTACGAGCAGTACTTC CASSLAPGQPYEQYF
- TRBJ2-1 TRBV11-2 - TGTGCCAGCAGCTTATCTAGTGAGCAGTTCTTC CASSLSSEQFF
- TRBJ2-7 TRBV6-1 - TGTGCCAGCAGTGAAACCCCCCTGAGCTCCTACGAGCAGTACTTC CASSETPLSSYEQYF
TRBD2 TRBJ2-3 TRBV27 - TGTGCCAGCAGTAAACGACCGGGACTAGCGGGTAGGGCAGATACGCAGTATTTT CASSKRPGLAGRADTQYF
- TRBJ1-2 TRBV6-1 - TGTGCCAGCAGTGAAACTCGGGACTACACCTTC CASSETRDYTF
TRBD2 TRBJ2-1 TRBV19 - TGTGCCAGTAGTATCACTAGCGGGGGAGATGAGCAGTTCTTC CASSITSGGDEQFF
- TRBJ2-3 TRBV2 - TGTGCCAGCAGTCCGAGACAGCACACAGATACGCAGTATTTT CASSPRQHTDTQYF
TRBD1 TRBJ1-2 TRBV5-5 - TGTGCCAGCAGCATAGAGGGGGCCCTTCTGAGTGGCTACACCTTC CASSIEGALLSGYTF
TRBD1 TRBJ2-2 TRBV5-1 - TGCGCCAGCAGCTCAAGGGGACAGGGTGCAATGAACACCGGGGAGCTGTTTTTT CASSSRGQGAMNTGELFF
TRBD1 TRBJ2-5 TRBV12-5 - TGTGCTAGTGACATGACAGGGTTGGAGACCCAGTACTTC CASDMTGLETQYF
- TRBJ1-1 TRBV5-1 - TGCGCCAGCAGCTTGGCCATTAGAAACACTGAAGCTTTCTTT CASSLAIRNTEAFF